These 3 T cell receptor beta chains came from one sample sequenced in a study of T cells after yellow fever vaccination. TCRdb processed the 5' RACE reads anew with MiXCR; each CDR3 protein has one entry. The sample holds approximately 110,000 distinct CDR3 sequences, 7.4% seen once. Sequencing used CD4+ T cells sorted from PBMCs, obtained 9 to 10 days after the first yellow fever vaccination. Receptor source: a young man who received the YFV17D yellow fever vaccine.

This clonotype was seen many times. The gene calls are TRBV20-1 and TRBJ2-7, with 10 positions matching TRBD1. CDR1 is DFQATT, CDR2 SNEGSKA, per germline (reference sequence). This CDR3 spans 12 amino acids. The junction had 7 bases not matched to a gene; V was cut back by 6 bases and J by 8 bases. The CDR3 reads CSAPGQGMKQYV. The CDR3 DNA follows: TGCAGTGCCCCGGGACAGGGGATGAAGCAGTACGTC.

The sample holds a few counts of this clonotype. This rearrangement joins TRBV3-1 to TRBJ1-1; D possibly corresponds to TRBD1 (5 bases). The CDR3 covers 14 residues. Per the germline V gene, CDR1 is LGHDT and CDR2 is YNNKEL (reference sequence). V lost 7 bases, J lost 3 bases, and 15 bases lay in between. The CDR3, as DNA: TGTGCCAGCATAAACGGTGCCAGGGACACTGAAGCTTTCTTT. It codes for CASINGARDTEAFF.

There are many counts of this clonotype. The rearrangement uses TRBV2 and TRBJ1-1; TRBD1 is a possible D gene (5 bases). Between the trimmed V and J ends, which lost 5 bases and 1 base, there was a span of 11 bases. The CDR3 sequence is 14 residues long. The germline gives CDR1 SNHLY, CDR2 FYNNEI. The CDR3 region has the DNA TGTGCCAGCAGTTTTGACAGAAAGAACACTGAAGCTTTCTTT. This translates into CASSFDRKNTEAFF.